These 16 T cell receptor beta chains originate from one sample sequenced in a study of T cell responses to AZD1222 COVID-19 vaccine. Profiling relied on immunoSEQ multiplex PCR, and the TCRdb table lists in-frame clones only, not all of them. The sample holds roughly 85,000 clones, around 85% seen once. This specimen consisted of peripheral blood, obtained on day 0 of AZD1222 vaccination. The receptor source for this set is an adult in good health.

The J gene is TRBJ2-2, the V gene TRBV11-2; the match to TRBD1 covers 8 bases. This CDR3 comprises 17 residues. V lost 4 bases, J lost 0 bases, and 7 bases stayed unmatched. CDR1 SGHAT and CDR2 FQNNGV come from the germline V gene. The CDR3 reads CASSYPGQETNTGELFF. The CDR3 coding sequence is TGTGCCAGCAGCTATCCGGGACAGGAAACGAACACCGGGGAGCTGTTTTTT.

The J gene is TRBJ1-2, the V gene TRBV28; 9 bases map to TRBD1. The CDR3 contains 15 residues. The V gene end was trimmed by 3 bases and the J gene end by 6 bases; junction bases not matched to a gene: 8. The V gene's germline CDR1 is MDHEN and CDR2 SYDVKM. DNA for the CDR3: TGTGCCAGCAGTTTCGCGGGACAGGGAGGGGATGGCTACACCTTC. It encodes CASSFAGQGGDGYTF.

The chain links TRBV10-3 to TRBJ2-7, with TRBD2 matching over 9 bases. CDR1 is ENHRY and CDR2 is SYGVKD in the germline V gene. Trimming at V came to 10 bases and at J to 5 bases, leaving 15 bases not matched to a gene. The length of the CDR3 is 15 residues. The CDR3 DNA follows: TGTGCCACCCCCTTTTATATAGCGGGAGCGCACGAGCAGTACTTC. Protein: CATPFYIAGAHEQYF.

The chain links TRBV7-6 to TRBJ1-1; tentative D call: TRBD1 (6 bases). Trimming took 1 base from V and 1 from J, leaving 7 bases between them. CDR1 is SGHVS, CDR2 FNYEAQ, per germline. The CDR3 contains 14 residues. The chain's CDR3 is CASSLGQENTEAFF. DNA for the CDR3: TGTGCCAGCAGCTTAGGACAGGAGAACACTGAAGCTTTCTTT.

The rearrangement joins TRBV4-3 to TRBJ1-2; 7 bases match TRBD1. This CDR3 region has 16 residues. Germline V gives CDR1 LGHNA, CDR2 YSLEER. After removal of 0 bases from V and 0 bases from J, the junction contained 4 bases not matched to a gene. The CDR3 is CASSQESGTANYGYTF. Written as DNA, the CDR3 is TGCGCCAGCAGCCAAGAGTCCGGGACAGCTAACTATGGCTACACCTTC.

V gene TRBV11-2 combines with J gene TRBJ2-3, with 8 bases that match TRBD2. The CDR3 spans 15 residues. Trimming cost V 6 bases and J 4 bases; bases outside gene matches: 9. Germline CDR1 reads SGHAT; CDR2 reads FQNNGV. Written as DNA, the CDR3 is TGTGCCAGCAGTCTAAAGAGCGGGAGCGCAGATACGCAGTATTTT. Translation: CASSLKSGSADTQYF.

The chain employs TRBV7-9 and TRBJ2-7; TRBD1 might be the D (5 bases). V lost 0 bases to trimming and J lost 0 bases, with 12 bases between them. Germline loops: CDR1 SEHNR, CDR2 FQNEAQ (reference sequence). The CDR3 runs 16 residues. As DNA, the CDR3 is TGTGCCAGCAGCTTAGCAGGGGTCCCCATCTCCTACGAGCAGTACTTC. Translating it yields CASSLAGVPISYEQYF.

J is TRBJ2-5 and V is TRBV28; TRBD1 matches at 7 bases. Germline CDR1 and CDR2: MDHEN and SYDVKM. The CDR3 has 15 amino acids. V gave up 4 bases and J gave up 2 bases; unmatched junction bases: 7. In DNA, the CDR3 is TGTGCCAGCAGTTCAGGGGGTTCCCAACAAGAGACCCAGTACTTC. This sequence encodes CASSSGGSQQETQYF.

This clone was counted between two and nine times. The rearrangement joins TRBV6-5 to TRBJ2-7; the D is unclear. V lost 4 bases to trimming and J lost 0 bases, with 4 bases between them. CDR1 is MNHEY and CDR2 is SVGAGI in the germline V gene. The CDR3 consists of 12 residues. Here the CDR3 reads CASSSGSYEQYF. As DNA, the CDR3 is TGTGCCAGCAGTTCCGGCTCCTACGAGCAGTACTTC.

This clone was seen at least ten times. The V and J genes are TRBV10-2 and TRBJ2-7; 7 bases map to TRBD2. The trim removed 2 bases at V and 1 base at J, leaving 8 bases unmatched. This CDR3 region has 16 residues. Germline V CDR1 and CDR2: WSHSY, SAAADI. The CDR3 nucleotides read TGCGCCAGCAGTGAGCGGGGACTACCTGGGTCCTACGAGCAGTACTTC. It codes for CASSERGLPGSYEQYF.

The chain has TRBV28 and TRBJ1-1, with a possible D match to TRBD1 (6 bases). The germline V gene encodes CDR1 MDHEN and CDR2 SYDVKM. V was shortened by 3 bases and J by 10 bases, with 12 bases between the two germline ends. This CDR3 spans 12 amino acids. The CDR3 bases are TGTGCCAGCAGTTTGGGGGGGCGCGGAGCTTTCTTT. It specifies CASSLGGRGAFF.

The V gene is TRBV7-6, the J gene TRBJ2-3; D may be TRBD2 (5 bases). This CDR3 is 15 amino acids long. Looked up from germline, CDR1 is SGHVS and CDR2 is FNYEAQ. V dropped 4 bases and J dropped 0 bases, with 11 bases sitting between them. The CDR3 loop reads CASSSRELSTDTQYF. The CDR3 coding sequence is TGTGCCAGCAGCTCCCGGGAACTTAGCACAGATACGCAGTATTTT.

This CDR3 reads CAISEAGPSTDTQYF. In nucleotides, the CDR3 is TGTGCCATCAGTGAGGCGGGGCCAAGCACAGATACGCAGTATTTT. The V and J genes are TRBV10-3 and TRBJ2-3; weak D call: TRBD2 (6 bases). The CDR3 sequence is 15 residues long. The germline V gene encodes CDR1 ENHRY and CDR2 SYGVKD. V was shortened by 2 bases and J by 0 bases, with 9 bases between the two germline ends.

The chain is built from TRBV9 and TRBJ2-1, with 15 bases matching TRBD2. Trimming removed 5 bases from V and 7 bases from J; junction bases left unmatched: 7. Germline lookup yields CDR1 SGDLS and CDR2 YYNGEE. This CDR3 region has 16 residues. Written as DNA, the CDR3 is TGTGCCAGCAGTTCGACTGGGACTAGCGGGAGGAATGAGCAGTTCTTC. Amino acids: CASSSTGTSGRNEQFF.

This sequence joins TRBV7-9 and TRBJ2-7; 13 bases fit TRBD2. This CDR3 has 15 amino acids. Trimming removed 3 bases from V and 5 bases from J; junction bases left unmatched: 4. CDR1 is SEHNR, CDR2 FQNEAQ, per germline (reference sequence). The CDR3 reads CASSFRTSGRDEQYF. Here the CDR3 DNA reads TGTGCCAGCAGCTTTAGAACTAGCGGGAGGGACGAGCAGTACTTC.

The V call is TRBV2, the J call TRBJ1-2, with D maybe TRBD1 (5 bases). Trimming left V 5 bases short and J 2 bases short, with 9 bases between. The germline CDR1 and CDR2 sequences are SNHLY and FYNNEI. The CDR3 totals 13 residues. CDR3 amino acids: CASSSDRNYGYTF. The CDR3 DNA sequence: TGTGCCAGCAGTTCCGACAGAAACTATGGCTACACCTTC.